The clone carrying this TCR beta chain has just one count. Its antigen is as yet unknown. The trim removed 6 bases at V and 1 base at J, leaving 5 bases unmatched. The CDR3 is 13 residues long. The germline CDR1 and CDR2 sequences are DFQATT and SNEGSKA (reference sequence). PCR was performed a second time for about 6 to 12 cycles using a sample-barcoded 5' primer and a J-beta primer mix. With 12 random nucleotides, a template-switch adaptor tagged each individual cDNA molecule. TCRdb re-called the 5' RACE reads through MiXCR, storing one row per CDR3 protein. The table shows about 2 million distinct CDR3 sequences, with around half occurring only once. Peripheral blood was drawn, around 9.3 milliliters per donor. This sample was taken from a study of blood T cells in healthy people across ages. Findings and caveats of the study: The percentage of naive T cells correlated strongly with TCR beta diversity. It was the long-lived donors that had more naive CD4+ cells and higher diversity than aged donors.

The chain is built from TRBV20-1 and TRBJ1-1, with 7 bases aligning to TRBD1. The sequenced material came from blood. The sequence was collected from a woman aged 35 to 49 in good health. The DNA for the CDR3 is TGCAGTGCCCCGACAGGGAGGAACACTGAAGCTTTCTTT. This sequence encodes CSAPTGRNTEAFF.